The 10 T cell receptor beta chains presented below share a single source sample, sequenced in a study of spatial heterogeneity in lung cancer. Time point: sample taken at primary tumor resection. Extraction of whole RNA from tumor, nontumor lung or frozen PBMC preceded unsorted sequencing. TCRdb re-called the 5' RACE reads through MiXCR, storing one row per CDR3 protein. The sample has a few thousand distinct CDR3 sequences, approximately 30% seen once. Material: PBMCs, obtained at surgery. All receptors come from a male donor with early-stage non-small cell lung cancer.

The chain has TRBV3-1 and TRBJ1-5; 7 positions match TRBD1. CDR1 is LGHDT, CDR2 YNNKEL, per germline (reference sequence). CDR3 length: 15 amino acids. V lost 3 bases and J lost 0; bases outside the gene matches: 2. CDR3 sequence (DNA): TGTGCCAGCAGCCACCACAGGGGTAGCAATCAGCCCCAGCATTTT. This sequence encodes CASSHHRGSNQPQHF.

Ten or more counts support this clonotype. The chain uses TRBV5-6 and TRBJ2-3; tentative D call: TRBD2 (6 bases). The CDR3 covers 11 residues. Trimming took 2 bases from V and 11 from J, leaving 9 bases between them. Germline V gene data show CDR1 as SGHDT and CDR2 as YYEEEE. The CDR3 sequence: CASSFQGGQYF. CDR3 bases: TGTGCCAGCAGCTTTCAGGGAGGGCAGTATTTT. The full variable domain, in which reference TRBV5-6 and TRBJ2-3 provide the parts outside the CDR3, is DAGVTQSPTHLIKTRGQQVTLRCSPKSGHDTVSWYQQALGQGPQFIFQYYEEEERQRGNFPDRFSGHQFPNYSSELNVNALLLGDSALYLCASSFQGGQYFGPGTRLTVL.

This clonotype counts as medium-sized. The CDR3, as DNA: TGCGCCAGCACCTTAGCCCAGGGTGGCGAGGATGGCTACACCTTC. It is translated as CASTLAQGGEDGYTF. V usage is TRBV5-1 and J usage is TRBJ1-2; maybe TRBD1 (5 bases). V was pared by 6 bases and J by 6 bases, with 21 bases between. Germline loops: CDR1 SGHRS, CDR2 YFSETQ. CDR3 length equals 15 residues. Complete variable domain (other parts from reference TRBV5-1 and TRBJ1-2): KAGVTQTPRYLIKTRGQQVTLSCSPISGHRSVSWYQQTPGQGLQFLFEYFSETQRNKGNFPGRFSGRQFSNSRSEMNVSTLELGDSALYLCASTLAQGGEDGYTFGSGTRLTVV.

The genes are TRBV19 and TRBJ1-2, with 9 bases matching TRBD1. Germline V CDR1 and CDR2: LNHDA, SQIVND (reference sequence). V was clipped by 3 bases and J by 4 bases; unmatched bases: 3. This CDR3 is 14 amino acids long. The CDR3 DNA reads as TGTGCCAGTAGTATGGGGACAGGGTTCTATGGCTACACCTTC. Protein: CASSMGTGFYGYTF.

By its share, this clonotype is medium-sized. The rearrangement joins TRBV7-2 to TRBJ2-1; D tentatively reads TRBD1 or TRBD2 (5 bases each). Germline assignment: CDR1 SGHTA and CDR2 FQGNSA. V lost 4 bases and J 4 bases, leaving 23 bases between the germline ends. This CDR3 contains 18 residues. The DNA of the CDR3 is TGTGCCAGCAGCTCCTCTGGGTGGGTGGGACCTCCTTACAATGAGCAGTTCTTC. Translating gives CASSSSGWVGPPYNEQFF.

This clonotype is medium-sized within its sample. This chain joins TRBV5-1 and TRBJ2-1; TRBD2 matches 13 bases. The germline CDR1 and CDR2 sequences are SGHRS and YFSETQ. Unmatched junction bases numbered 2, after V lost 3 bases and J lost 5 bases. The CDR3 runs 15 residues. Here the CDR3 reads CASSSGLAGNNEQFF. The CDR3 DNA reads TGCGCCAGCAGCTCGGGACTAGCGGGAAACAATGAGCAGTTCTTC.

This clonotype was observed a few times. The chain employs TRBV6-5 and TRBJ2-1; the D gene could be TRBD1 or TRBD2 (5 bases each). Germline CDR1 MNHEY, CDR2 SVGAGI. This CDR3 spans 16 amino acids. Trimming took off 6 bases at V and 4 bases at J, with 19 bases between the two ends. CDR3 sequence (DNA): TGTGCCAGCAGCTACGCCCGGGGACCGAGATACAATGAGCAGTTCTTC. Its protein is CASSYARGPRYNEQFF.

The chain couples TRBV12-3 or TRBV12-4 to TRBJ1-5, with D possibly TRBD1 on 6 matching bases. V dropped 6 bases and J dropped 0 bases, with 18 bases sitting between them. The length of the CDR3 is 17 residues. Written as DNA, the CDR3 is TGTGCCAGCAGACTCACCCGCGGGGGCCATAGCAATCAGCCCCAGCATTTT. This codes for CASRLTRGGHSNQPQHF.

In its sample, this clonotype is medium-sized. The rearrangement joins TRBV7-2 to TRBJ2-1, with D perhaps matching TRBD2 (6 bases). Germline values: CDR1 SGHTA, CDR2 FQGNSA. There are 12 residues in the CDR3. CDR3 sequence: CASERVYNEQFF. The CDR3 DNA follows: TGTGCTTCAGAGCGGGTCTACAATGAGCAGTTCTTC.

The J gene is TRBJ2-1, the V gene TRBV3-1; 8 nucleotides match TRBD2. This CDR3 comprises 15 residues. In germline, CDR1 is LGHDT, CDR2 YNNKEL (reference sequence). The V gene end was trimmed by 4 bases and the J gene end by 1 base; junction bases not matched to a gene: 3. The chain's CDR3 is CASSRGLASYNEQFF. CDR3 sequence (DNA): TGTGCCAGCAGCCGCGGACTAGCATCCTACAATGAGCAGTTCTTC.